The clone carrying this T cell receptor (beta chain) was counted between two and nine times. As yet, its antigen is unknown. Trimming removed 4 bases from V and 0 bases from J; junction bases left unmatched: 12. Germline-derived CDR1 and CDR2 are SGHRS and YFSETQ. The CDR3 totals 19 residues. This entry comes from a study of T-cell memory formation after mild COVID-19. Study-level findings and limits: Proof of SARS-CoV-2 specificity was absent for the second-wave clones that crested on day 37. Later expanders leaned CD4+, whereas clones that contracted between day 15 and 85 were balanced CD4/CD8. Largely, contracting CD4+ clones fell within CM and EM, and contracting CD8+ clones within EMRA. There were some responding clones in pre-infection memory, which suggested that cross-reactive memory had joined.

A single record per CDR3 protein comes from TCRdb applying MiXCR to the 5' RACE reads. The sample records roughly 130,000 distinct CDR3 sequences, about 6.5% being singletons. The chain links TRBV5-1 to TRBJ2-6; 8 bases map to TRBD1. Sequencing input: PBMCs or a T cell subset sorted from them (not recorded which). This TCR came from an adult woman who had mild COVID-19 (a few samples of this study predate the infection). Cell type and time point are not known. CDR3 coding DNA: TGCGCCAGCAGCCAGAAAGGACAGGGCGACTACTCTGGGGCCAACGTCCTGACTTTC. The encoded protein is CASSQKGQGDYSGANVLTF.